One and the same sample provided the 19 T cell receptor beta chains below, sequenced in a study of CD8 T cells in Susac syndrome. Reverse transcription used roughly 0.5 to 1 ug RNA and random hexamers. TCRdb independently ran MiXCR on the immunoSEQ multiplex PCR reads; one entry per CDR3 protein. The sample lists 150,000 to 200,000 distinct CDR3 sequences; about 94% were seen once. Sequencing was done on a sample of CD4+ T cells from PBMCs. These receptors originate from a human donor in good health.

J is TRBJ2-7 and V is TRBV20-1; D might be TRBD2 (6 bases). The germline CDR1 and CDR2 sequences are DFQATT and SNEGSKA (reference sequence). V lost 4 bases and J 4 bases, leaving 14 bases between the germline ends. The CDR3 has 13 residues. This CDR3 is CSATREPLYEQYF. The CDR3 coding sequence is TGCAGTGCTACACGGGAGCCCCTTTACGAGCAGTACTTC.

This sequence joins TRBV25-1 and TRBJ2-7; D is undetermined. The CDR3 runs 15 residues. The V gene's germline CDR1 is MGHDK and CDR2 SYGVNS. V was shortened by 4 bases and J by 4 bases, with 17 bases between the two germline ends. CDR3 coding DNA: TGTGCCAGCAGTGGCCCCCTGGGTTCAGATTACGAGCAGTACTTC. Amino acid sequence: CASSGPLGSDYEQYF.

A single count supports this clonotype. The J gene is TRBJ2-3, the V gene TRBV2; D perhaps matches TRBD1 (6 bases). The ends were cut back, 8 bases at V and 4 bases at J, with 13 bases in the middle. CDR3 length: 13 amino acids. Germline lookup yields CDR1 SNHLY and CDR2 FYNNEI. CDR3 in DNA: TGTGCCAGCGGCTCTCGGACAGCAGATACGCAGTATTTT. Translation: CASGSRTADTQYF.

The chain joins TRBV27 to TRBJ2-7, with 7 nucleotides matching TRBD2. The V gene's germline CDR1 is MNHEY and CDR2 SMNVEV (reference sequence). The J segment lost 6 bases and the V segment lost 3 bases, leaving 5 bases of the junction unmatched. CDR3 size: 13 residues. CDR3 nucleotide sequence: TGTGCCAGCAGTTTTCGTGGGGAGGGCGAGCAGTACTTC. It codes for CASSFRGEGEQYF.

About this clonotype: A read error may produce the germline difference seen at one junction end. The chain links TRBV7-2 to TRBJ2-5, with D possibly being TRBD1 or TRBD2 (5 bases each). Germline V lookup: CDR1 SGHTA, CDR2 FQGNSA. The CDR3 runs to 13 residues. The CDR3 region is CASSLETGALRHF. In nucleotides, the CDR3 is TGTGCCAGCAGCCTAGAAACCGGGGCCCTAAGACACTTC.

The chain employs TRBV20-1 and TRBJ2-7, with no clear D. The V end lost 3 bases, the J end lost 2 bases, and 11 bases lay between the germline ends. Germline V gives CDR1 DFQATT, CDR2 SNEGSKA (reference sequence). This CDR3 has 13 residues. CDR3 nucleotides: TGCAGTGCTAGCACAAGGAAGCCCTACGAGCAGTACTTC. Translated: CSASTRKPYEQYF.

The gene calls are TRBV4-3 and TRBJ2-1, with 8 bases fitting TRBD2. CDR1 is LGHNA and CDR2 is YSLEER in the germline V gene. With 0 bases clipped from V and 8 bases from J, the junction kept 9 bases outside the gene matches. This CDR3 contains 16 residues. The CDR3 DNA sequence: TGCGCCAGCAGCCAAGATCCAAGCGGGAGTCGGGATGAGCAGTTCTTC. Translation gives CASSQDPSGSRDEQFF.

The V call is TRBV4-3, the J call TRBJ2-3; TRBD1 is a possible D gene (5 bases). This CDR3 comprises 16 residues. CDR1 is LGHNA, CDR2 YSLEER, per germline. V lost 3 bases and J 2 bases, leaving 15 bases between the germline ends. CDR3 nucleotide sequence: TGCGCCAGCAGCCATCACAACTCGGACATCACAGATACGCAGTATTTT. This sequence encodes CASSHHNSDITDTQYF.

This clonotype was detected once. This rearrangement joins TRBV27 to TRBJ2-7; D is unresolved. The CDR3 has 12 residues. Per germline, CDR1 MNHEY and CDR2 SMNVEV (reference sequence). V was trimmed by 2 bases and J by 13 bases, leaving 15 bases between them. The CDR3 region has the DNA TGTGCCAGCAGTTTACGGACCGGCGTTATTTACTTC. Amino acid sequence: CASSLRTGVIYF.

This chain connects TRBV20-1 to TRBJ2-5, with a tentative D call TRBD1 (5 bases). The CDR3 sequence is 12 residues long. V lost 3 bases and J 4 bases, leaving 9 bases between the germline ends. Looked up from germline, CDR1 is DFQATT and CDR2 is SNEGSKA (reference sequence). CDR3 residues: CSASSGLETQYF. Written as DNA, the CDR3 is TGCAGTGCTAGTTCAGGGTTAGAGACCCAGTACTTC.

The chain has TRBV30 and TRBJ2-7; D not resolved. The CDR3 runs 14 residues. Germline lookup yields CDR1 GTSNPN and CDR2 SVGIG (reference sequence). Trimming took 4 bases from V and 2 from J, leaving 15 bases between them. This chain's CDR3 is CAWKRYRHTYEQYF. CDR3 bases: TGTGCCTGGAAAAGGTACAGACACACCTACGAGCAGTACTTC. Based on the CDR3 plus reference TRBV30 and TRBJ2-7, the full variable domain is SQTIHQWPATLVQPVGSPLSLECTVEGTSNPNLYWYRQAAGRGLQLLFYSVGIGQISSEVPQNLSASRPQDRQFILSSKKLLLSDSGFYLCAWKRYRHTYEQYFGPGTRLTVT.

Comments on this clonotype: Germline is not matched at one junction end, which may reflect a read error. The chain uses TRBV12-3 or TRBV12-4 and TRBJ2-1; D gene uncertain. There are 11 residues in the CDR3. The CDR3 sequence is CASSADESSSF. In nucleotides, the CDR3 is TGTGCCAGCAGCGCCGATGAGAGCAGTTCCTTC.

J is TRBJ1-2 and V is TRBV3-1; tentative D call: TRBD1 (5 bases). Germline lookup yields CDR1 LGHDT and CDR2 YNNKEL (reference sequence). There are 14 residues in the CDR3. V lost 2 bases and J lost 4, with 11 bases in between. CDR3 residues: CASSQTRGGYGYTF. The CDR3 coding sequence is TGTGCCAGCAGCCAAACTAGGGGTGGCTATGGCTACACCTTC.

This clonotype was counted once. The V and J genes are TRBV4-1 and TRBJ2-1; D assignment may be TRBD1 or TRBD2 (5 bases each). Germline V gene lookup returns CDR1 MGHRA and CDR2 YSYEKL. The CDR3 spans 16 residues. The germline V and J ends were trimmed by 1 base and 5 bases, with 15 bases remaining between them. As DNA, the CDR3 is TGCGCCAGCAGCCAAGCCGGGACCTGGGGCGACAATGAGCAGTTCTTC. Protein product: CASSQAGTWGDNEQFF.

V is TRBV7-9 and J is TRBJ2-7; tentatively, D is TRBD1 (6 bases). The CDR3 loop spans 14 amino acids. Germline CDR1 and CDR2: SEHNR and FQNEAQ (reference sequence). Trimming shortened V by 5 bases and J by 3 bases, and 14 bases separated the two germline ends. The CDR3 DNA reads TGTGCCAGCAGCCCTCGCAGGGGAGACTACGAGCAGTACTTC. Protein sequence: CASSPRRGDYEQYF. Full variable domain (remainder filled in from reference TRBV7-9 and TRBJ2-7): DTGVSQNPRHKITKRGQNVTFRCDPISEHNRLYWYRQTLGQGPEFLTYFQNEAQLEKSRLLSDRFSAERPKGSFSTLEIQRTEQGDSAMYLCASSPRRGDYEQYFGPGTRLTVT.

The rearrangement joins TRBV7-9 to TRBJ1-1; 7 bases match TRBD1. The trim removed 3 bases at V and 12 bases at J, leaving 7 bases unmatched. The CDR3 runs 12 residues. Per germline, CDR1 SEHNR and CDR2 FQNEAQ (reference sequence). For the CDR3, the DNA is TGTGCCAGCAGCTTCTCCGACAGGGCCCCTTTCTTT. Amino acids: CASSFSDRAPFF.

The gene calls are TRBV6-2 or TRBV6-3 and TRBJ1-5; no reliable D call. The CDR3 is 12 residues long. Germline CDR1 and CDR2: MNHEY and SVGEGT. Trimming stripped 2 bases from V and 5 bases from J, with 4 bases between. The CDR3 region has the DNA TGTGCCAGCAGTTACCTACATCAGCCCCAGCATTTT. As protein: CASSYLHQPQHF.

The V and J genes are TRBV20-1 and TRBJ2-7; D is undetermined. V was clipped by 2 bases and J by 2 bases, with 10 bases between them. The CDR3 has 13 residues. The germline V gene encodes CDR1 DFQATT and CDR2 SNEGSKA (reference sequence). CDR3 DNA sequence: TGCAGTGCTAGACGTGTCCCAACCTACGAGCAGTACTTC. Translated: CSARRVPTYEQYF.

The gene calls are TRBV20-1 and TRBJ2-3; D is unclear. This CDR3 comprises 12 residues. Trimming stripped 6 bases from V and 7 bases from J, with 14 bases between. Germline CDR1 DFQATT, CDR2 SNEGSKA (reference sequence). The CDR3 DNA reads TGCAGTGCGCCGCACAGTGGATATACGCAGTATTTT. Protein product: CSAPHSGYTQYF.